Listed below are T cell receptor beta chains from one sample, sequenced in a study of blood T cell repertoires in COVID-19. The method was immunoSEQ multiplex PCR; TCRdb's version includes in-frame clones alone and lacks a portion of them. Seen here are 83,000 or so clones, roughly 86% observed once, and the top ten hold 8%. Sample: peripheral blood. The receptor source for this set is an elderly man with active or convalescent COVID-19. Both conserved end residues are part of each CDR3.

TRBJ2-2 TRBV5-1 CASSLGQTNTGELFF
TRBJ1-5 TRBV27 CASSPWAPTATTNQPQHF
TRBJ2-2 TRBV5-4 CASSPYGSDRVFRTGELFF
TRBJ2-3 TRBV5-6 CASSLGDRTDTQYF
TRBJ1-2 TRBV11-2 CASSQRTGWYGYTF
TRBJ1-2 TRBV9 CASSVEGVPHYGYTF
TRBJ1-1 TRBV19 CASSIQGLNTEAFF
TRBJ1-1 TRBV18 CASSPVSAGGNTEAFF
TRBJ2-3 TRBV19 CASSQGRTDTQYF
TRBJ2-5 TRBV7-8 CASSGLAGTKTQYF
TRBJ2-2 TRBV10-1 CASSELAGGPNTGELFF
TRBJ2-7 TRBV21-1 CASPPKFRDF
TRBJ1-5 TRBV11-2 CASSRGVNQPQHF
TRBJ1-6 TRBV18 CASSRGGQSNSPLHF
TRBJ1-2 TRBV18 CASSPQSQARGYTF
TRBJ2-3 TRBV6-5 CASSLRGKSDTQYF
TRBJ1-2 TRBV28 CASRTGVTNYGYTF
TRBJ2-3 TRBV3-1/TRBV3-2 CASSQAQADTQYF
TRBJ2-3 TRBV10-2 CASSEQGPTNTQYF
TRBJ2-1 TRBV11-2 CASSLDRYRKFF
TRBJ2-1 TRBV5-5 CASSLLRGPLSSYNEQFF
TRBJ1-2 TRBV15 CATSRVGDRSYGYTF
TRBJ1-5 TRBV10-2 CASRKENQPQHF
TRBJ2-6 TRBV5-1 CASSLSGSSGANVLTF
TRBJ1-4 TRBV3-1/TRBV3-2 CASSHVGYNEKLFF
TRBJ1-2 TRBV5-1 CASSYPSQGVYGYTF
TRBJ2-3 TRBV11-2 CASSPESVTDTQYF
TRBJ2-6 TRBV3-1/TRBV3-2 CASSQELYSGANVLTF
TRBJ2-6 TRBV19 CASSTAGGSGANVLTF
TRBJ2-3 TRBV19 CASSIVPRGWADTQYF
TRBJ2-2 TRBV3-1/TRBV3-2 CASSEWTRSSTGELFF
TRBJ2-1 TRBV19 CASSIVGDYNEQFF
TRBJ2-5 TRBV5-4 CASSFYGAGEETQYF
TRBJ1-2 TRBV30 CAWSPRTGFGYTF
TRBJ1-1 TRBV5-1 CASSGGDTEAFF
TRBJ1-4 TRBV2 CASRRQGVNEKLFF
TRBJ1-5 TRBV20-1 CSASGGQPQHF
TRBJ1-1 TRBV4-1 CASSQEDRPEVGAFF